The TCR beta chain under discussion was sequenced for a study of blood T cell repertoires in COVID-19 (TCRdb year 2020). Background on the whole study: Samples covering the acute and convalescent phases of COVID-19 were provided by collaborators in the United States, Italy and Spain. The material from the prospective study consisted of cDNA or gDNA derived from T cells, B-cell-depleted T cells, or PBMCs. The dataset comprised deeply sampled blood TCRbeta repertoires from subjects exposed to, actively infected with, or recovered from COVID-19. The repertoires were made available in a free public database intended to serve as a resource for research on the immune response to SARS-CoV-2. The samples were drawn from two sources: the first 160 participants of the ongoing ImmuneRACE study, and 1,000 to 1,500 subjects contributed by 6 global collaborators. A de-identified subject ID, COVID-19 status, age in years and sex were almost always included in the sample metadata. Where available, HLA class I and class II types were obtained from metadata supplied by the sample provider rather than from assay-based typing. Study-wide conclusions, independent of this receptor: How much clinical and demographic metadata was included differed by source and by participant, and the metadata was provided uncurated.

TCRbeta CDR3 regions were amplified from genomic DNA using the immunoSEQ Assay, a bias-controlled multiplex PCR. Under the source paper's analysis protocol: Within the assay, amplification of reference gene primers was used to estimate how many nucleated cells each sample contained. Sequence reads were collapsed and filtered to measure the absolute abundance of every unique TCRbeta CDR3 rearrangement. For each sample, productive Simpson clonality was calculated as the square root of Simpson's diversity index over productive rearrangements. TCRdb took over this immuneACCESS table, retaining in-frame rearrangements with V and J assigned. Such tables are incomplete; in checked studies, under half of the missing clones stem from an unresolved V gene, and the remainder is unexplained. The V and J calls and clone size come from that table; D and trimming were worked out from the DNA. The table for this sample lists about 260,000 clones; roughly nine tenths of them were counted only once. The ten largest clones represent over 2% of the sample.

Comments on this clone: What this receptor recognizes is not known. No base quality values were provided; no much bigger clone lies one nucleotide off.

Participants in the prospective study were enrolled through a virtual design, were aged roughly 18 to 100 years, and lived in roughly 24 United States geographic areas. In the prospective study, cohorts were assigned on the basis of participant-reported clinical history obtained from a screening survey and a study questionnaire. Recovered participants in ImmuneRACE Cohort 3 were defined by two consecutive negative NP/OP PCR tests, clearance by a healthcare professional, or resolution of symptoms. Mobile phlebotomists in the prospective study collected whole blood, serum and a nasopharyngeal or oropharyngeal swab from every participant. Over an approximately two-month period, participants in the prospective study had the option of providing additional blood draws and questionnaires. Before DNA extraction, blood samples from the prospective study were shipped at room temperature or frozen. CDR3 length: 14 amino acids, cysteine to phenylalanine. Here the CDR3 DNA is all that survives: 42 bases in frame from base 1. As encoded in the germline V gene, CDR1 is MNHEY while CDR2 is SVGAGI. V drops 4 bases and J drops 6 bases, leaving 12 bases in between.

The receptor was derived from a woman younger than 35 who had recovered from COVID-19. The sample was PBMCs or T cells enriched from blood (not recorded which). The chain links TRBV6-5 with TRBJ1-4; TRBD1 is a weak D gene call, 6 bases matching. The CDR3 has the sequence CASSSGESYEKLFF. The sequenced DNA is TGTGCCAGCAGTTCAGGGGAAAGTTATGAAAAACTGTTTTTT.